The 18 T cell receptor beta chains given below trace back to one sample, sequenced in a study of Ad26.COV2.S vaccination and SARS-CoV-2 variants (dated by TCRdb to the early 2020s). The sample's treatment or condition, from its label and the paper: some 20 received Ad26.COV2.S at low or high dose, single or two shots; 5 received placebo; per-sample allocation not given. For vaccine and placebo recipients, repertoires were sequenced using samples collected on day 63 after the first injection. The protocol used for the library was the immunoSEQ multiplex PCR assay. Entries here come from immuneACCESS through TCRdb and include only in-frame sequences with V and J called. Some clones fail to appear in such tables; in the studies checked, an unresolved V gene covers under half of the shortfall, and the cause of the remainder is unknown. The sample data list some 460,000 clones, and 70% to 90% of these were observed just once. Jointly, the top ten make up 1.7% of the sample.

This specimen consisted of peripheral blood, obtained in a trial of Ad26.COV2.S vaccine versus placebo. The receptors come from a person aged 18 to 59 who received the Ad26.COV2.S COVID-19 vaccine or a placebo.

V usage is TRBV6-5 and J usage is TRBJ2-3; D not certain. V dropped 2 bases and J dropped 2 bases, with 5 bases sitting between them. The CDR3 length is 13 residues. Germline-derived CDR1 and CDR2 are MNHEY and SVGAGI. The CDR3 region is CASSYQVTDTQYF. DNA for the CDR3: TGTGCCAGCAGTTACCAAGTCACAGATACGCAGTATTTT.

The chain carries TRBV25-1 and TRBJ1-3; D uncertain. This CDR3 is 15 amino acids long. V was trimmed by 6 bases and J by 0 bases, leaving 12 bases between them. The germline CDR1 and CDR2 sequences are MGHDK and SYGVNS. This chain's CDR3 is CASRMHIGSGNTIYF. The CDR3, as DNA: TGTGCCAGCAGGATGCATATAGGCTCTGGAAACACCATATATTTT.

This chain uses TRBV18 with TRBJ2-1, with no clear D. V lost 0 bases to trimming and J lost 9 bases, with 9 bases between them. CDR1 is KGHSH and CDR2 is LQKENI in the germline V gene. The CDR3 totals 13 residues. The CDR3 coding sequence is TGTGCCAGCTCACCACCGAGCCACAGTGAGCAGTTCTTC. This gives the protein CASSPPSHSEQFF. The complete variable domain, with remaining parts taken from reference TRBV18 and TRBJ2-1, reads NAGVMQNPRHLVRRRGQEARLRCSPMKGHSHVYWYRQLPEEGLKFMVYLQKENIIDESGMPKERFSAEFPKEGPSILRIQQVVRGDSAAYFCASSPPSHSEQFFGPGTRLTVL.

CDR3 region: CASSHPIAKNIQYF. The CDR3 DNA reads TGCGCCAGCAGCCACCCAATAGCCAAAAACATTCAGTACTTC. The J gene is TRBJ2-4, the V gene TRBV4-1; D is uncertain. Germline assignment: CDR1 MGHRA and CDR2 YSYEKL. There are 14 residues in the CDR3. Between the trimmed V and J ends, which lost 3 bases and 0 bases, there was a span of 6 bases.

This rearrangement joins TRBV5-1 to TRBJ2-1; possibly TRBD1 for D (6 bases). V lost 0 bases, J lost 7 bases, and 14 bases lay in between. CDR1 is SGHRS, CDR2 YFSETQ, per germline. The CDR3 extends over 15 amino acids. The CDR3: CASSLAVLQGNEQFF. The DNA of the CDR3 is TGCGCCAGCAGCTTGGCGGTATTACAGGGAAATGAGCAGTTCTTC.

The chain couples TRBV5-1 to TRBJ2-3; 10 bases match TRBD2. The CDR3 consists of 15 residues. CDR1 is SGHRS, CDR2 YFSETQ, per germline. J gave up 2 bases and V 2 bases, and 2 bases lay outside the gene matches. The CDR3 loop reads CASSFSGRPTDTQYF. The CDR3 DNA reads TGCGCCAGCAGCTTTAGCGGGAGGCCCACAGATACGCAGTATTTT.

The chain links TRBV10-3 to TRBJ2-2, with TRBD1 as a possible D gene (6 bases). The CDR3 has 13 amino acids. CDR1 and CDR2 (germline): ENHRY, SYGVKD. The V gene lost 10 bases and the J gene lost 4 bases, with 13 bases spanning the gap. CDR3 protein: CAKNTGSTGELFF. The CDR3 DNA follows: TGTGCCAAAAATACAGGGAGCACCGGGGAGCTGTTTTTT.

The genes are TRBV15 and TRBJ2-7; TRBD1 might be the D (6 bases). With 2 bases removed from V and 5 bases from J, the gap between germline ends came to 16 bases. The CDR3 runs to 15 residues. Germline V gives CDR1 LNHNV, CDR2 YYDKDF (reference sequence). CDR3 in DNA: TGTGCCACCAGCAGAAGCGGCCCAGGGGTTCACGAGCAGTACTTC. Protein product: CATSRSGPGVHEQYF.

This chain connects TRBV3-1 (or the pseudogene TRBV3-2) to TRBJ1-5; D is uncertain. There are 13 residues in the CDR3. Trimming cost V 0 bases and J 6 bases, with 6 bases left between them. Germline V gene data show CDR1 as LGHDT and CDR2 as YNNKEL (reference sequence). The chain's CDR3 is CASSQDQVQPQHF. DNA of the CDR3: TGTGCCAGCAGCCAAGATCAGGTTCAGCCCCAGCATTTT.

The chain couples TRBV7-9 to TRBJ2-1; TRBD2 aligns across 7 bases. Trimming removed 6 bases from V and 0 bases from J; junction bases left unmatched: 8. The CDR3 has 16 amino acids. The V gene's germline CDR1 is SEHNR and CDR2 FQNEAQ (reference sequence). For the CDR3, the DNA is TGTGCCAGCAGAACCTCTAGCGGAAGCTCCTACAATGAGCAGTTCTTC. Its translation is CASRTSSGSSYNEQFF. Full variable domain (missing parts from reference TRBV7-9 and TRBJ2-1): DTGVSQNPRHKITKRGQNVTFRCDPISEHNRLYWYRQTLGQGPEFLTYFQNEAQLEKSRLLSDRFSAERPKGSFSTLEIQRTEQGDSAMYLCASRTSSGSSYNEQFFGPGTRLTVL.

In its sample, this clone was seen a few times. V usage is TRBV7-9 and J usage is TRBJ2-7, with D unresolved. CDR3 length: 13 residues. The V end was cut by 1 base, the J end by 3 bases, with 7 bases between. Germline assignment: CDR1 SEHNR and CDR2 FQNEAQ (reference sequence). CDR3 amino acids: CASSLVHGYEQYF. As DNA, the CDR3 is TGTGCCAGCAGCTTAGTTCACGGCTACGAGCAGTACTTC.

The genes are TRBV19 and TRBJ1-2; no definite D call. The germline V gene encodes CDR1 LNHDA and CDR2 SQIVND (reference sequence). CDR3 length equals 15 residues. V lost 1 base to trimming and J lost 6 bases, with 15 bases between them. CDR3 region: CASSIGDLGYDGYTF. CDR3 bases: TGTGCCAGTAGTATAGGTGACCTCGGTTATGATGGCTACACCTTC.

Note on this clone: Other nucleotide sequences from this sample produce the same CDR3. CDR3 protein: CASSQLNSPLHF. CDR3 sequence (DNA): TGTGCCAGCAGCCAACTTAATTCACCCCTCCACTTT. The genes are TRBV3-1 (or the pseudogene TRBV3-2) and TRBJ1-6, with unresolved D. V was cut by 2 bases and J by 6 bases, with 2 bases left in between. Per the germline V gene, CDR1 is LGHDT and CDR2 is YNNKEL (reference sequence). The CDR3 sequence is 12 residues long.

The V gene is TRBV28, the J gene TRBJ1-1; 9 nucleotides match TRBD1. The CDR3 consists of 16 residues. After removal of 3 bases from V and 2 bases from J, the junction contained 7 bases not matched to a gene. In germline, CDR1 is MDHEN, CDR2 SYDVKM. CDR3 DNA: TGTGCCAGCAGTTTGTCCCGACAGGGGGGAAACACTGAAGCTTTCTTT. This sequence encodes CASSLSRQGGNTEAFF.

This clone was seen a handful of times. The genes are TRBV14 and TRBJ2-1; possible D gene TRBD1, 6 bases. The germline gives CDR1 SGHDN, CDR2 FVKESK. CDR3 length equals 17 residues. Trimming took off 4 bases at V and 7 bases at J, with 23 bases between the two ends. CDR3 DNA: TGTGCCAGCAGCCTACCCTTTTACAGGGTGGGTACGAATGAGCAGTTCTTC. This translates into CASSLPFYRVGTNEQFF.

V and J are TRBV14 and TRBJ2-5, with no clear D. The CDR3 loop spans 10 amino acids. V lost 5 bases and J lost 8, with 6 bases in between. Germline CDR1 reads SGHDN; CDR2 reads FVKESK. CDR3 amino acids: CASSLLTQYF. The CDR3 DNA is TGTGCCAGCAGCTTGCTAACCCAGTACTTC.

The rearrangement joins TRBV5-1 to TRBJ2-7, with D perhaps TRBD1 (6 bases). The CDR3 sequence is 14 residues long. CDR1 is SGHRS, CDR2 YFSETQ, per germline. Trimming left V 5 bases short and J 3 bases short, with 15 bases between. The CDR3 protein is CASRPGHRGYEQYF. In DNA form, the CDR3 reads TGCGCCAGCAGACCGGGACATCGCGGCTACGAGCAGTACTTC.

The chain uses TRBV9 and TRBJ2-1; maybe TRBD1 (5 bases). V was trimmed by 1 base and J by 7 bases, leaving 15 bases between them. Germline V gene data show CDR1 as SGDLS and CDR2 as YYNGEE. This CDR3 comprises 15 residues. As DNA, the CDR3 is TGTGCCAGCAGCGTATACGGCAGGGTAGGGAATGAGCAGTTCTTC. This translates into CASSVYGRVGNEQFF.